The 26 T cell receptor beta chains in this list originate from one sample, sequenced in a study of monozygotic twins with inflammatory bowel disease (dated by TCRdb to the late 2010s). The library was built by means of 5' RACE. Sequenced using an Illumina HiSeq 2500. TCRdb reprocessed the reads, and each CDR3 protein sequence is entered once, without DNA. This sample's records show 190,000 or so distinct CDR3 sequences. The biggest ten clones account for around 1.5% of the sample. The sample comprised blood. The receptors stem from a human donor with ulcerative colitis or Crohn's disease, or a healthy co-twin of an affected twin (not recorded which).

The chain uses TRBV10-3 and TRBJ2-3. This CDR3 is 16 amino acids long. Germline CDR1 and CDR2: ENHRY and SYGVKD. The CDR3 is CAISDKDRRSTDTQYF.

The chain joins TRBV4-1 to TRBJ2-2; TCRdb calls TRBD2, which cannot be checked without DNA. CDR3 length: 17 amino acids. Germline CDR1 MGHRA, CDR2 YSYEKL. Here the CDR3 reads CASSAGTSGVWTGELFF.

The rearrangement joins TRBV9 to TRBJ1-1; as DNA is missing, the TRBD1 call by TCRdb cannot be tested. This CDR3 is built from 13 residues. Germline V gene data show CDR1 as SGDLS and CDR2 as YYNGEE. The CDR3 is CASSGRVGGATFF.

The chain joins TRBV19 to TRBJ1-2. The germline CDR1 and CDR2 sequences are LNHDA and SQIVND (reference sequence). The CDR3 sequence is 14 residues long. This CDR3 reads CASSIQGRDYGYTF. Full variable domain (rest looked up from reference TRBV19 and TRBJ1-2): DGGITQSPKYLFRKEGQNVTLSCEQNLNHDAMYWYRQDPGQGLRLIYYSQIVNDFQKGDIAEGYSVSREKKESFPLTVTSAQKNPTAFYLCASSIQGRDYGYTFGSGTRLTVV.

V gene TRBV5-1 combines with J gene TRBJ1-4; lacking DNA, the TRBD1 call made by TCRdb goes unchecked. Germline V lookup: CDR1 SGHRS, CDR2 YFSETQ. The CDR3 length is 15 residues. CDR3 residues: CASSIRQGLGEKLFF.

The V and J genes are TRBV29-1 and TRBJ1-2; the TCRdb D gene call, TRBD1, has no DNA to confirm it. The CDR3 totals 12 residues. Per the germline V gene, CDR1 is SQVTM and CDR2 is ANQGSEA. The CDR3 here is CSVEDRGYGYTF.

The chain has TRBV6-2 or TRBV6-3 and TRBJ2-3; TCRdb names TRBD2, which stays unverified in the absence of DNA. The CDR3 extends over 15 amino acids. The germline CDR1 and CDR2 sequences are MNHEY and SVGEGT. The CDR3 spells CASSLRGLYSDTQYF.

This chain connects TRBV7-8 to TRBJ2-1. This CDR3 is 11 amino acids long. CDR1 is SGHVS, CDR2 FQNEAQ, per germline. CDR3 sequence reads: CASSLSSEQFF. The full variable domain, rest sourced from reference TRBV7-8 and TRBJ2-1, is GAGVSQSPRYKVAKRGQDVALRCDPISGHVSLFWYQQALGQGPEFLTYFQNEAQLDKSGLPSDRFFAERPEGSVSTLKIQRTQQEDSAVYLCASSLSSEQFFGPGTRLTVL.

The chain links TRBV29-1 to TRBJ2-7; with no DNA, the TCRdb D assignment of TRBD1 cannot be verified. This CDR3 is built from 13 residues. Germline-derived CDR1 and CDR2 are SQVTM and ANQGSEA. The CDR3 here is CSVETGRPYEQYF.

This chain uses TRBV5-1 with TRBJ2-1; the D gene TCRdb calls, TRBD1, cannot be checked with no DNA. The CDR3 spans 17 residues. From germline, CDR1 is SGHRS and CDR2 YFSETQ. CDR3 region: CASSLRAGGVSTDEQFF. The full variable domain, with the rest looked up from reference TRBV5-1 and TRBJ2-1, is KAGVTQTPRYLIKTRGQQVTLSCSPISGHRSVSWYQQTPGQGLQFLFEYFSETQRNKGNFPGRFSGRQFSNSRSEMNVSTLELGDSALYLCASSLRAGGVSTDEQFFGPGTRLTVL.

The chain uses TRBV7-2 and TRBJ1-6. From germline, CDR1 is SGHTA and CDR2 FQGNSA. The CDR3 consists of 13 residues. CDR3 sequence reads: CASSLIFRSPLHF.

This chain joins TRBV27 and TRBJ2-7; TCRdb selects TRBD1, and the lack of DNA leaves this call unchecked. Germline V CDR1 and CDR2: MNHEY, SMNVEV (reference sequence). The CDR3 length is 15 residues. The CDR3 protein is CASSLGAGGAYEQYF.

This rearrangement joins TRBV12-3 or TRBV12-4 to TRBJ2-1; TCRdb indicates TRBD1, and absent DNA this call remains unverified. The CDR3 has 11 residues. The CDR3 sequence: CASSLIGVQFF.

This chain joins TRBV5-6 and TRBJ2-1; the D call from TCRdb, TRBD1, cannot be confirmed without DNA. The CDR3 contains 11 residues. Germline CDR1 is SGHDT and CDR2 is YYEEEE. The CDR3 loop is CASGIQGKQFF.

The rearrangement links TRBV20-1 to TRBJ2-5; TCRdb's D gene call, TRBD1, goes unchecked for lack of DNA. The CDR3 runs to 14 residues. Germline-derived CDR1 and CDR2 are DFQATT and SNEGSKA (reference sequence). CDR3: CSARGWGGQETQYF.

This sequence joins TRBV24-1 and TRBJ1-5. Per germline, CDR1 KGHDR and CDR2 SFDVKD. This CDR3 is 14 amino acids long. CDR3 region: CATSDAYSNQPQHF.

This rearrangement joins TRBV11-2 to TRBJ2-5. The CDR3 totals 12 residues. The germline gives CDR1 SGHAT, CDR2 FQNNGV. This CDR3 reads CASSLVRETQYF.

The genes are TRBV20-1 and TRBJ1-5; checking the TCRdb D call of TRBD1 is not possible without DNA. CDR1 is DFQATT and CDR2 is SNEGSKA in the germline V gene (reference sequence). The CDR3 runs to 15 residues. The CDR3 reads CSARDQRQNHQPQHF.

The chain's CDR3 is CASGLGDRENSPLHF. The chain combines TRBV12-5 with TRBJ1-6; TCRdb outputs TRBD1, but without DNA this stays unchecked. This CDR3 contains 15 residues. CDR1 and CDR2 from the germline V gene are LGHNT and FRNRAP.

V usage is TRBV20-1 and J usage is TRBJ2-3; TCRdb reports TRBD1, a call that lacks DNA to check it against. In germline, CDR1 is DFQATT, CDR2 SNEGSKA (reference sequence). The CDR3 is 13 residues long. This chain's CDR3 is CSATGRSTDTQYF.

The chain is built from TRBV7-9 and TRBJ1-1; the D gene TCRdb calls, TRBD1, cannot be checked with no DNA. This CDR3 is 14 amino acids long. The germline CDR1 and CDR2 sequences are SEHNR and FQNEAQ (reference sequence). CDR3 region: CASSSVSADTEAFF.

The chain couples TRBV15 to TRBJ2-3; TCRdb gives TRBD1 as the D gene, but with no DNA this cannot be confirmed. Germline-derived CDR1 and CDR2 are LNHNV and YYDKDF (reference sequence). The CDR3 sequence is 16 residues long. CDR3 amino acids: CATSPPRRGNPDTQYF.

CDR3 region: CASSSGQFGKLFF. J is TRBJ1-4 and V is TRBV5-1; TCRdb names TRBD1, which stays unverified in the absence of DNA. Germline CDR1 is SGHRS and CDR2 is YFSETQ. The CDR3 runs to 13 residues.

This sequence joins TRBV12-3 or TRBV12-4 and TRBJ1-5. The CDR3 sequence is 13 residues long. The CDR3 is CASSLHRLQPQHF.

This chain links TRBV20-1 with TRBJ1-6. The germline gives CDR1 DFQATT, CDR2 SNEGSKA (reference sequence). The CDR3 is 11 residues long. The CDR3 is CSARGVSPLHF.

This chain connects TRBV29-1 to TRBJ1-1. CDR3 size: 13 residues. Germline V lookup: CDR1 SQVTM, CDR2 ANQGSEA. The CDR3 here is CSVSERVSTEAFF.